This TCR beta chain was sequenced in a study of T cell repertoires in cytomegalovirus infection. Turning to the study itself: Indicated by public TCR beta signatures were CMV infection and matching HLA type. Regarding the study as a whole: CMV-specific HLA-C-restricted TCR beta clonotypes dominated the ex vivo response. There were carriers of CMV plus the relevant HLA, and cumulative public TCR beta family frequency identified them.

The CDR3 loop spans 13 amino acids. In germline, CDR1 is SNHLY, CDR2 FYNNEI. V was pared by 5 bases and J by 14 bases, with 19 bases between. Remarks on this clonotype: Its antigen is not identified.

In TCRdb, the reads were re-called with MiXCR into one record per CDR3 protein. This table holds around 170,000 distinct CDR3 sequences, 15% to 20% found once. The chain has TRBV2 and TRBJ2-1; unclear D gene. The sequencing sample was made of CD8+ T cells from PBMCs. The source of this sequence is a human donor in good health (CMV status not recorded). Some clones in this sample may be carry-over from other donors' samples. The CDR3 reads CASSRDPGLWEFF. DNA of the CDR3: TGTGCCAGCAGTAGGGATCCGGGCCTCTGGGAGTTCTTC.